Presented here are 26 T cell receptor beta chains from one specimen sequenced in a study of blood T cell repertoires in COVID-19. TCRdb's table, derived via immunoSEQ multiplex PCR, lists solely in-frame clones and lacks some. Found here are 150,000 to 200,000 clones, 80% of them singletons; the top ten hold 4.5% to 7.5%. The specimen sequenced was PBMCs or T cells enriched from blood (not recorded which). The origin of the receptors is a man aged 35 to 55 who had recovered from COVID-19.

This clone was seen repeatedly, ten times or more. V usage is TRBV19 and J usage is TRBJ2-7, with 9 bases fitting TRBD1. This CDR3 has 13 residues. Losses at the gene ends were 8 bases for V and 4 bases for J; bases not matched to a gene: 6. Looked up from germline, CDR1 is LNHDA and CDR2 is SQIVND (reference sequence). In DNA form, the CDR3 reads TGTGCCAGTTCCCGGGACAGGGCTTACGAGCAGTACTTC. Translation gives CASSRDRAYEQYF.

The chain carries TRBV5-6 and TRBJ1-2; weak D call: TRBD1 (5 bases). CDR3 size: 13 residues. The germline V gene has CDR1 SGHDT and CDR2 YYEEEE. The V gene lost 7 bases and the J gene lost 3 bases, with 13 bases spanning the gap. The DNA of the CDR3 is TGTGCCAGCTGGGGCGGGACGGACTATGGCTACACCTTC. The encoded protein is CASWGGTDYGYTF.

The rearrangement links TRBV18 to TRBJ2-1, with 7 positions matching TRBD1. Germline loops: CDR1 KGHSH, CDR2 LQKENI. CDR3 length equals 16 residues. The J segment lost 0 bases and the V segment lost 0 bases, leaving 2 bases of the junction unmatched. The CDR3 spells CASSPPDRSSYNEQFF. In DNA form, the CDR3 reads TGTGCCAGCTCACCACCGGACAGGAGCTCCTACAATGAGCAGTTCTTC.

This chain uses TRBV30 with TRBJ2-1; a weak D match, TRBD2 (6 bases). This CDR3 comprises 16 residues. From germline, CDR1 is GTSNPN and CDR2 SVGIG (reference sequence). The V gene lost 1 base and the J gene lost 0 bases, with 13 bases spanning the gap. This CDR3 is CAWSGISGSSYNEQFF. CDR3 coding DNA: TGTGCCTGGAGTGGGATTAGCGGTAGCTCCTACAATGAGCAGTTCTTC.

The CDR3: CATSAQIRGVNEQFF. CDR3 sequence (DNA): TGTGCCACCAGTGCTCAAATCAGGGGGGTTAATGAGCAGTTCTTC. The chain employs TRBV24-1 and TRBJ2-1; TRBD1 is a possible D gene (7 bases). Deletions cut 5 bases from V and 7 bases from J, with 17 bases between. The CDR3 contains 15 residues. CDR1 and CDR2 from the germline V gene are KGHDR and SFDVKD.

The chain links TRBV6-5 to TRBJ2-3; D perhaps matches TRBD2 (6 bases). Trimming cost V 9 bases and J 0 bases, with 10 bases left between them. The CDR3 is 13 amino acids. The germline V gene encodes CDR1 MNHEY and CDR2 SVGAGI. CDR3 sequence reads: CARSRGSTDTQYF. CDR3 bases: TGTGCCAGATCCCGGGGGAGCACAGATACGCAGTATTTT.

This clone was observed a few times. Here the CDR3 DNA reads TGTGCCAGTAATCGGCAAGGGAGTTCACCCCTCCACTTT. It translates to CASNRQGSSPLHF. The chain carries TRBV19 and TRBJ1-6; D is ambiguous. The CDR3 is 13 residues long. The V and J ends lost 7 bases and 9 bases respectively, with 13 bases between them. The V gene's germline CDR1 is LNHDA and CDR2 SQIVND (reference sequence).

This clone was detected only a few times. The rearrangement uses TRBV11-1 and TRBJ1-1; TRBD1 is a possible D gene (5 bases). Germline assignment: CDR1 SGHAT and CDR2 FQDESV (reference sequence). The CDR3 is made up of 15 amino acids. Trimming took 1 base from V and 1 from J, leaving 10 bases between them. The CDR3: CASSLDRSRNTEAFF. The CDR3 DNA is TGTGCCAGCAGCTTAGACAGGTCGAGGAACACTGAAGCTTTCTTT.

The rearrangement links TRBV6-1 to TRBJ2-5; 13 bases are shared with TRBD2. Trimming at V came to 6 bases and at J to 4 bases, leaving 5 bases not matched to a gene. From germline, CDR1 is MNHNS and CDR2 SASEGT. The CDR3 is 15 amino acids. The CDR3 sequence is CASRLAGGPGETQYF. CDR3 bases: TGTGCCAGCAGACTAGCGGGGGGGCCCGGAGAGACCCAGTACTTC.

The CDR3 bases are TGTGCCAGCAGCCACGAGATATTTAGCGGCGTGCAGTACTTC. Amino acid sequence: CASSHEIFSGVQYF. This chain joins TRBV14 and TRBJ2-7; perhaps TRBD2 as D (6 bases). V lost 3 bases and J lost 9, with 18 bases in between. Germline CDR1 reads SGHDN; CDR2 reads FVKESK. The CDR3 sequence is 14 residues long. Filled out from reference TRBV14 and TRBJ2-7, the complete variable domain reads EAGVTQFPSHSVIEKGQTVTLRCDPISGHDNLYWYRRVMGKEIKFLLHFVKESKQDESGMPNNRFLAERTGGTYSTLKVQPAELEDSGVYFCASSHEIFSGVQYFGPGTRLTVT.

The CDR3 DNA reads TGCGCCAGCAGTGTCGACGGACAAACTGAAGCTTTCTTT. It codes for CASSVDGQTEAFF. The V gene is TRBV10-1, the J gene TRBJ1-1, with D perhaps TRBD1 (5 bases). CDR1 and CDR2 (germline): WNHNN, SYGVQD (reference sequence). Trimming left V 4 bases short and J 5 bases short, with 11 bases between. The CDR3 runs 13 residues.

The V call is TRBV30, the J call TRBJ1-5; no reliable D call. Per germline, CDR1 GTSNPN and CDR2 SVGIG (reference sequence). V was cut by 7 bases and J by 4 bases, with 2 bases left in between. The length of the CDR3 is 9 residues. In DNA form, the CDR3 reads TGTGCCTCAAATCAGCCCCAGCATTTT. Protein sequence: CASNQPQHF.

V and J are TRBV5-1 and TRBJ2-5; 11 bases fit TRBD2. Trimming at V came to 0 bases and at J to 4 bases, leaving 11 bases not matched to a gene. The CDR3 length is 18 residues. Germline lookup yields CDR1 SGHRS and CDR2 YFSETQ. CDR3 in amino acids: CASSLEGRITSGGETQYF. The CDR3 bases are TGCGCCAGCAGCTTGGAGGGTAGAATTACTAGCGGGGGAGAGACCCAGTACTTC.

In this sample, this clone turned up a few times. V usage is TRBV5-1 and J usage is TRBJ2-1, with TRBD2 matching 8 bases. CDR3 length: 17 amino acids. The ends lost 4 bases at V and 1 base at J; junction bases unmatched: 10. In germline, CDR1 is SGHRS, CDR2 YFSETQ. CDR3 residues: CASSLMGGGSSYNEQFF. The DNA of the CDR3 is TGCGCCAGCAGCCTCATGGGCGGGGGGTCTTCCTACAATGAGCAGTTCTTC.

The chain recombines TRBV19 with TRBJ1-2; D unclear. Trimming cost V 2 bases and J 0 bases, with 10 bases left between them. Germline V gene sequence: CDR1 LNHDA, CDR2 SQIVND (reference sequence). This CDR3 is 15 amino acids long. The CDR3 reads CASSISHTANYGYTF. In DNA form, the CDR3 reads TGTGCCAGTAGTATATCCCACACAGCTAACTATGGCTACACCTTC.

The chain is built from TRBV6-2 or TRBV6-3 and TRBJ1-2, with no clear D. With 6 bases removed from V and 2 bases from J, the gap between germline ends came to 10 bases. The length of the CDR3 is 13 residues. The germline CDR1 and CDR2 sequences are MNHEY and SVGEGT. CDR3 region: CASSNSLNYGYTF. The CDR3 DNA reads TGTGCCAGCAGCAACAGCCTAAACTATGGCTACACCTTC.

V gene TRBV14 combines with J gene TRBJ1-2, with D tentatively TRBD1 (6 bases). The V gene's germline CDR1 is SGHDN and CDR2 FVKESK. CDR3 length: 15 residues. Trimming took off 0 bases at V and 8 bases at J, with 16 bases between the two ends. The CDR3 loop is CASSQDIAGVGGYTF. The CDR3, as DNA: TGTGCCAGCAGCCAAGATATCGCAGGGGTGGGAGGCTACACCTTC.

This chain connects TRBV6-1 to TRBJ2-1; D is perhaps TRBD2 (6 bases). The CDR3 runs 18 residues. The germline gives CDR1 MNHNS, CDR2 SASEGT. Trimming took 2 bases from V and 7 from J, leaving 24 bases between them. The CDR3 protein is CASSERVLAGKGVNEQFF. The DNA for the CDR3 is TGTGCCAGCAGTGAAAGGGTTCTTGCGGGGAAGGGAGTAAATGAGCAGTTCTTC.

The V and J genes are TRBV30 and TRBJ2-5; maybe TRBD1 (5 bases). The CDR3 consists of 12 residues. V lost 0 bases to trimming and J lost 5 bases, with 7 bases between them. CDR1 and CDR2 (germline): GTSNPN, SVGIG (reference sequence). The CDR3 sequence: CAWSVNRETQYF. DNA of the CDR3: TGTGCCTGGAGTGTAAACAGGGAGACCCAGTACTTC.

V and J are TRBV7-9 and TRBJ1-1; a possible D gene is TRBD1 (6 bases). Trimming removed 5 bases from V and 1 base from J, with 14 bases in between. The CDR3 runs 15 residues. Germline CDR1 is SEHNR and CDR2 is FQNEAQ (reference sequence). CDR3: CASSGSTGSNTEAFF. As DNA, the CDR3 is TGTGCCAGCAGCGGATCGACAGGATCGAACACTGAAGCTTTCTTT.

J is TRBJ2-1 and V is TRBV5-1; D might be TRBD2 (5 bases). Trimming removed 6 bases from V and 12 bases from J, with 16 bases in between. Germline loops: CDR1 SGHRS, CDR2 YFSETQ. The CDR3 contains 12 residues. Written as DNA, the CDR3 is TGCGCCAGCACCCCGGAGGTTGGTGTGCAGTTCTTC. Its protein product is CASTPEVGVQFF.

CDR3 nucleotide sequence: TGTGCCAGCAGTCGGCTAGCGGTGGGTTACGAGCAGTACTTC. Translated, it gives CASSRLAVGYEQYF. V is TRBV2 and J is TRBJ2-7; 7 bases are shared with TRBD2. CDR3 length: 14 residues. Unmatched junction bases numbered 8, after V lost 5 bases and J lost 4 bases. Looked up from germline, CDR1 is SNHLY and CDR2 is FYNNEI.

This clone was found a few times. This chain links TRBV5-1 with TRBJ1-3; no reliable D call. Germline V gene data show CDR1 as SGHRS and CDR2 as YFSETQ. This CDR3 contains 14 residues. Between the trimmed V and J ends, which lost 7 bases and 0 bases, there was a span of 11 bases. DNA for the CDR3: TGCGCCAGCCGTGCCGGTGACTCTGGAAACACCATATATTTT. It yields the protein CASRAGDSGNTIYF.

This CDR3 reads CASSLGTSGGNEQYF. As DNA, the CDR3 is TGTGCCAGCAGTTTGGGGACTAGCGGGGGCAACGAGCAGTACTTC. The rearrangement joins TRBV6-5 to TRBJ2-7, with 14 bases matching TRBD2. The CDR3 sequence is 15 residues long. The trim removed 4 bases at V and 5 bases at J, leaving 4 bases unmatched. Per germline, CDR1 MNHEY and CDR2 SVGAGI.

V is TRBV5-6 and J is TRBJ2-3; 9 nucleotides align to TRBD2. Germline V gives CDR1 SGHDT, CDR2 YYEEEE. V lost 2 bases and J lost 4; bases outside the gene matches: 14. The CDR3 sequence is 18 residues long. This chain's CDR3 is CASSLQFRTTSGPDTQYF. The DNA of the CDR3 is TGTGCCAGCAGCTTACAATTCCGTACGACTAGCGGCCCAGATACGCAGTATTTT.

V usage is TRBV3-1 (or the pseudogene TRBV3-2) and J usage is TRBJ2-1; D is undetermined. CDR1 is LGHDT, CDR2 YNNKEL, per germline (reference sequence). This CDR3 contains 15 residues. The V end lost 3 bases, the J end lost 2 bases, and 11 bases lay between the germline ends. The CDR3 nucleotides are TGTGCCAGCAGCCATTCCTCCCTTCCCTACAATGAGCAGTTCTTC. Translation: CASSHSSLPYNEQFF.